This T cell receptor beta chain was sequenced in a study of blood T cell repertoires in COVID-19. V was shortened by 5 bases and J by 4 bases, with 11 bases between the two germline ends. The CDR3 is 13 amino acids. Germline V CDR1 and CDR2: SGHVS, FQNEAQ. Data came from immunoSEQ multiplex PCR; TCRdb stores just in-frame clones and leaves some out. The sample lists under 300,000 clones; approximately 86% were seen once. The genes are TRBV7-8 and TRBJ2-5; possibly TRBD1 for D (5 bases). Sequenced input: PBMCs or T cells enriched from blood (not recorded which). This clonotype was obtained from a woman in her 30s with acute COVID-19. As DNA, the CDR3 is TGTGCCAGCAGCGCCGGACATTTAGAGACCCAGTACTTC. This codes for CASSAGHLETQYF.